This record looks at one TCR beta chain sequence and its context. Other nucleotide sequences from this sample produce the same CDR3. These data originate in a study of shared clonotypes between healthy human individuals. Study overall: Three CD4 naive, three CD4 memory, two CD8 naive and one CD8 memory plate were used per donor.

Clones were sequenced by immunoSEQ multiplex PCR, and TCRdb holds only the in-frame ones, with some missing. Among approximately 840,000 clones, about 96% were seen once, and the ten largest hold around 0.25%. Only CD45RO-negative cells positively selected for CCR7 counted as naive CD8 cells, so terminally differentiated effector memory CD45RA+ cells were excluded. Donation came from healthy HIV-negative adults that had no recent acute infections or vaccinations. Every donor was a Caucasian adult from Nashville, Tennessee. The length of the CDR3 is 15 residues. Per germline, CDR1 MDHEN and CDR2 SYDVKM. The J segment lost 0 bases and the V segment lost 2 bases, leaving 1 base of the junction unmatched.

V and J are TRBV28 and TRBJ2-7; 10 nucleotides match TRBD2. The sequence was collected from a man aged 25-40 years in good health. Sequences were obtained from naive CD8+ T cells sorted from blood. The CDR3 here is CASSLVAGGSYEQYF. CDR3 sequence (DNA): TGTGCCAGCAGTTTAGTAGCGGGAGGCTCCTACGAGCAGTACTTC.